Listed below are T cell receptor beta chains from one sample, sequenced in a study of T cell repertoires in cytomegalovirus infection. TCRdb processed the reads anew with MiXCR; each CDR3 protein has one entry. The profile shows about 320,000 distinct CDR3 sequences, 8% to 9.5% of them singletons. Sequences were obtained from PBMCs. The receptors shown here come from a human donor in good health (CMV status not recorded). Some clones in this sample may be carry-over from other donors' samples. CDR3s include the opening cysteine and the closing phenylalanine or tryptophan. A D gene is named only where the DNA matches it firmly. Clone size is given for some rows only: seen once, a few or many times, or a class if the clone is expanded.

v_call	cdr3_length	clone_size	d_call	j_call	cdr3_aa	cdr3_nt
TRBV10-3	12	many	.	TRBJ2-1	CAITDSYNEQFF	TGTGCCATCACGGACAGTTACAATGAGCAGTTCTTC
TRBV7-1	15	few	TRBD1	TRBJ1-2	CASSRLPDREYGYTF	TGTGCCAGCAGCCGACTCCCGGACAGGGAGTATGGCTACACCTTC
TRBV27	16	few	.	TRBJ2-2	CASRSGVGRLTGELFF	TGTGCCAGCAGGTCCGGGGTGGGCCGTTTGACCGGGGAGCTGTTTTTT
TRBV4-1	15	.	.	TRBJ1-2	CASSQDSTGAYGYTF	TGCGCCAGCAGCCAAGATAGCACAGGAGCCTATGGCTACACCTTC
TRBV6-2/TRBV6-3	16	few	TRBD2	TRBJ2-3	CASRHRTSGLADTQYF	TGTGCCAGCAGGCATCGGACTAGCGGTTTAGCCGATACGCAGTATTTT
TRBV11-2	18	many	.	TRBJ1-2	CASSLARGGGTPNYGYTF	TGTGCCAGCAGCTTAGCGCGGGGGGGTGGGACACCGAACTATGGCTACACCTTC
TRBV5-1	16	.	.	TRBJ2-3	CASSSGRLSLADTQYF	TGCGCCAGCAGCTCCGGCCGTTTATCCCTGGCAGATACGCAGTATTTT
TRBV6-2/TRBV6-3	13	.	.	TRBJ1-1	CATTPGGATEAFF	TGTGCCACCACCCCGGGGGGGGCAACTGAAGCTTTCTTT
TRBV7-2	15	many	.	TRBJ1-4	CASSLAWGRGEKLFF	TGTGCCAGCAGCTTAGCTTGGGGTCGAGGTGAAAAACTGTTTTTT
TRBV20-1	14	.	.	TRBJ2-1	CSAPLLGGPNEQFF	TGCAGTGCTCCACTACTGGGGGGGCCTAATGAGCAGTTCTTC
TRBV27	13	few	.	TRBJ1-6	CASSLLGVSPLHF	TGTGCCAGCAGTTTATTGGGGGTTTCACCCCTCCACTTT
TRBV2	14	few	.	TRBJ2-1	CASSGQGKGIEQFF	TGTGCCAGCAGTGGGCAGGGAAAAGGGATTGAGCAGTTCTTC
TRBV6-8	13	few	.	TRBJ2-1	CASTFLRGNEQFF	TGTGCCAGCACTTTTTTAAGGGGGAATGAGCAGTTCTTC
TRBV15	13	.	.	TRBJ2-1	CATSRRGWNEQFF	TGTGCCACCAGCAGACGTGGCTGGAATGAGCAGTTCTTC